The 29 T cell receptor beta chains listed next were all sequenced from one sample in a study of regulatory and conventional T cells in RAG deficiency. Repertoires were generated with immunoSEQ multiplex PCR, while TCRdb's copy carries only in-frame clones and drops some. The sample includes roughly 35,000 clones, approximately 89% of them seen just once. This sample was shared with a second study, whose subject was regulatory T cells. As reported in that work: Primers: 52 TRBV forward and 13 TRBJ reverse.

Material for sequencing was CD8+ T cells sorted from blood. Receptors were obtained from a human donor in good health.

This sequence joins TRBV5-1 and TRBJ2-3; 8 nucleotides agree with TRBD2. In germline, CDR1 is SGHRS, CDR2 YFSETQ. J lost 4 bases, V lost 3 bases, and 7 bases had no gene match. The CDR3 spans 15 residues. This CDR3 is CASSYERGRADTQYF. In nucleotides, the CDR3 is TGCGCCAGCAGCTACGAGCGGGGGCGGGCAGATACGCAGTATTTT.

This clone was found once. Here the CDR3 DNA reads TGCAGCGTTGATCTCACCGGGACAGACCATTTTGGCTACACCTTC. Translation: CSVDLTGTDHFGYTF. This rearrangement joins TRBV29-1 to TRBJ1-2, with 7 bases that match TRBD1. Germline assignment: CDR1 SQVTM and CDR2 ANQGSEA. The CDR3 totals 15 residues. J gave up 7 bases and V 3 bases, and 14 bases lay outside the gene matches.

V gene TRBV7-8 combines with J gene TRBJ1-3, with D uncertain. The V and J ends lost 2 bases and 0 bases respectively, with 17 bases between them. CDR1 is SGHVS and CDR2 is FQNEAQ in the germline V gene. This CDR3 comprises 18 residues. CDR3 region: CASSLSPPTRGSGNTIYF. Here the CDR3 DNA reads TGTGCCAGCAGCTTATCCCCCCCAACCCGGGGCTCTGGAAACACCATATATTTT.

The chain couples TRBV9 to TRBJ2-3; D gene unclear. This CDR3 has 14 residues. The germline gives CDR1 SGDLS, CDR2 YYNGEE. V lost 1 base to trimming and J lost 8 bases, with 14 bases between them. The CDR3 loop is CASSVNPSSGTQYF. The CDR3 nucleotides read TGTGCCAGCAGCGTAAATCCTAGTAGTGGTACGCAGTATTTT.

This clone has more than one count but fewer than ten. The CDR3, as DNA: TGTGCCAGCCGTAGACAGGGGAACACCGGGGAGCTGTTTTTT. It specifies CASRRQGNTGELFF. The V gene is TRBV6-4, the J gene TRBJ2-2; 7 bases align to TRBD1. The CDR3 covers 14 residues. V was pared by 8 bases and J by 1 base, with 4 bases of the junction left unmatched. Per the germline V gene, CDR1 is MRHNA and CDR2 is SNTAGT.

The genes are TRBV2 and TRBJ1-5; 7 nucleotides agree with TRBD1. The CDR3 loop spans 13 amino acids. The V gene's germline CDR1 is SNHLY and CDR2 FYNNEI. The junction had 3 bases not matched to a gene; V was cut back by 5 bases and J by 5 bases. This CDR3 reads CASSQQGYQPQHF. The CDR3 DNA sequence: TGTGCCAGCAGTCAACAGGGGTATCAGCCCCAGCATTTT.

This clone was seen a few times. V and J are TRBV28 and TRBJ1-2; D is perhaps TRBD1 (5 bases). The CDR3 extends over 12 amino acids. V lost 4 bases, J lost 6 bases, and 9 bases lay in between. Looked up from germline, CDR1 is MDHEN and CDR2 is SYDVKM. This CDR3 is CASSWGRNGYTF. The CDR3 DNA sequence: TGTGCCAGCAGTTGGGGGAGGAATGGCTACACCTTC.

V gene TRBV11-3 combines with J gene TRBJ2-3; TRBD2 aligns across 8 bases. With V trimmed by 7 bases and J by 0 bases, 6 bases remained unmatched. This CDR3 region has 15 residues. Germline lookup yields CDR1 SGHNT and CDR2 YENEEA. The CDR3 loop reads CASTAGGLSTDTQYF. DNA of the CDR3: TGTGCCAGCACCGCGGGGGGCCTCAGCACAGATACGCAGTATTTT.

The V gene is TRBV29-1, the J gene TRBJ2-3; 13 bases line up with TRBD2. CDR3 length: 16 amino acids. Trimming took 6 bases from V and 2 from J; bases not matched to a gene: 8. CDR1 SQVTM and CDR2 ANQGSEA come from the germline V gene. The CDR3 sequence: CSVDGTSGAPTDTQYF. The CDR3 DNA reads TGCAGCGTGGACGGGACTAGCGGGGCCCCCACAGATACGCAGTATTTT.

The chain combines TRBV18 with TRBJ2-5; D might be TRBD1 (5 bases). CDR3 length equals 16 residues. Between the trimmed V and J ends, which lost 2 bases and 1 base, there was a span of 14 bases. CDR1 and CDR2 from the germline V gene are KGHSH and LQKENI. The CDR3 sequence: CASSPVDTTLQETQYF. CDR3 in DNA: TGTGCCAGCTCACCAGTGGACACTACCCTCCAAGAGACCCAGTACTTC.

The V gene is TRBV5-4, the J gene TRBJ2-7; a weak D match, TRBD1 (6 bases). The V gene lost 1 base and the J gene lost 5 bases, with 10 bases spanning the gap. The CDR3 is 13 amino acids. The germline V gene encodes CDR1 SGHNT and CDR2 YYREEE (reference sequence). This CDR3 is CASSLNTGNEQYF. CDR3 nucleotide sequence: TGTGCCAGCAGCTTGAATACAGGGAACGAGCAGTACTTC. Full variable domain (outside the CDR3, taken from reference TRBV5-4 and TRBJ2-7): ETGVTQSPTHLIKTRGQQVTLRCSSQSGHNTVSWYQQALGQGPQFIFQYYREEENGRGNFPPRFSGLQFPNYSSELNVNALELDDSALYLCASSLNTGNEQYFGPGTRLTVT.

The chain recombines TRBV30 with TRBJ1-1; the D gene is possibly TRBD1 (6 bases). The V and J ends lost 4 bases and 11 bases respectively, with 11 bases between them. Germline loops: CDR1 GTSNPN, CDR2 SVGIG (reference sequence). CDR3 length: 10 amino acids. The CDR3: CAWIQGRAFF. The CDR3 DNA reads TGTGCCTGGATACAGGGAAGGGCTTTCTTT.

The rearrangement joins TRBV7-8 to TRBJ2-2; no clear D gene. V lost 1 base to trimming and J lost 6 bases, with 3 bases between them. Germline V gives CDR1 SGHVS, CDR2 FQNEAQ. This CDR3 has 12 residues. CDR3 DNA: TGTGCCAGCAGCTTAGTATCCGGGGAGCTGTTTTTT. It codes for CASSLVSGELFF.

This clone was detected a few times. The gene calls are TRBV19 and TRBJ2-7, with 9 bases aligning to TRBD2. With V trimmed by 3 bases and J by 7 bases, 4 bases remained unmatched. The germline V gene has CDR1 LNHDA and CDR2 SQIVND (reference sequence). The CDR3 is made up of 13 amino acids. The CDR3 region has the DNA TGTGCCAGTAGTATGGGTCTAGCGGGGGAGCAGTACTTC. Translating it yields CASSMGLAGEQYF.

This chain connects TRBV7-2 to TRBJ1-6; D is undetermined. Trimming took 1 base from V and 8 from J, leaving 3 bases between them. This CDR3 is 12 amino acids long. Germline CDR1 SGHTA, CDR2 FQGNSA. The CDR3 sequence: CASSLGDSPLHF. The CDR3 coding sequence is TGTGCCAGCAGCTTAGGAGATTCACCCCTCCACTTT.

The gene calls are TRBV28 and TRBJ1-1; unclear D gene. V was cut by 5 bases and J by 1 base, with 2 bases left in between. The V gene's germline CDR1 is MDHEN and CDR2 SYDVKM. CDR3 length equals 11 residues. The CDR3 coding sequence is TGTGCCAGCAGTCAGAACACTGAAGCTTTCTTT. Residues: CASSQNTEAFF.

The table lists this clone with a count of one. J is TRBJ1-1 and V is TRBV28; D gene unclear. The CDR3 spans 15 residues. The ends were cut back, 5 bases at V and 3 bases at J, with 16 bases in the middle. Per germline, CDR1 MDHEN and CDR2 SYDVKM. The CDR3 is CASSLVPGSYTEAFF. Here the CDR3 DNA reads TGTGCCAGCAGTCTTGTTCCTGGGTCTTACACTGAAGCTTTCTTT.

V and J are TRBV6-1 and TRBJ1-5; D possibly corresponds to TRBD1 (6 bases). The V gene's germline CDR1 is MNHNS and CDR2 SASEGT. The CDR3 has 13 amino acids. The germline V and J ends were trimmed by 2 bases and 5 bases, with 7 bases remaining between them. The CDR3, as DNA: TGTGCCAGCAGTGAAACAGGGCATCAGCCCCAGCATTTT. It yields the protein CASSETGHQPQHF.

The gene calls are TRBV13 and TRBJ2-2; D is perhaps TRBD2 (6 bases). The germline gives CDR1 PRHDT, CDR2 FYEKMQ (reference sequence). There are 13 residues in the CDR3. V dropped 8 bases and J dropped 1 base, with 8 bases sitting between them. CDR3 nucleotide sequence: TGTGCCAGCGGGCGGGGGAACACCGGGGAGCTGTTTTTT. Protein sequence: CASGRGNTGELFF.

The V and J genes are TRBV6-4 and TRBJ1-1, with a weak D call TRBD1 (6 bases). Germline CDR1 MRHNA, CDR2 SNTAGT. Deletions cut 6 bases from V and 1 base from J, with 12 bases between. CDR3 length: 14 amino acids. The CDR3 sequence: CASSTDRRNTEAFF. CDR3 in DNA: TGTGCCAGCAGCACAGACAGGAGGAACACTGAAGCTTTCTTT.

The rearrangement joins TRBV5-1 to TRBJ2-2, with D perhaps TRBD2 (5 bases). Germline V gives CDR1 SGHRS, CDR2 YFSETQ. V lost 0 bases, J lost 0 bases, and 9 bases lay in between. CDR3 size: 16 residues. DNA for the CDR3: TGCGCCAGCAGCTTGGTGGCGGACTCGAACACCGGGGAGCTGTTTTTT. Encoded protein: CASSLVADSNTGELFF. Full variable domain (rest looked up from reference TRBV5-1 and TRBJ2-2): KAGVTQTPRYLIKTRGQQVTLSCSPISGHRSVSWYQQTPGQGLQFLFEYFSETQRNKGNFPGRFSGRQFSNSRSEMNVSTLELGDSALYLCASSLVADSNTGELFFGEGSRLTVL.

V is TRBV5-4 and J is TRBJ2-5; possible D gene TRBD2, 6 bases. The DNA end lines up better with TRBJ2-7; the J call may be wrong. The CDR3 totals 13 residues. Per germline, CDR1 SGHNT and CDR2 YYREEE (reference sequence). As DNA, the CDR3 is TGTGCCAGCAGCCCCCGGGGGAGCTACGAGCAGTACTTC. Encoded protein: CASSPRGSYEQYF.

The CDR3 bases are TGTGCCAGCAGCCGAGCGGGATATAATTCACCCCTCCACTTT. Protein sequence: CASSRAGYNSPLHF. This chain connects TRBV5-6 to TRBJ1-6, with unresolved D. Germline V gene lookup returns CDR1 SGHDT and CDR2 YYEEEE. Between the trimmed V and J ends, which lost 4 bases and 4 bases, there was a span of 9 bases. CDR3 length equals 14 residues. Full variable domain (outside the CDR3, taken from reference TRBV5-6 and TRBJ1-6): DAGVTQSPTHLIKTRGQQVTLRCSPKSGHDTVSWYQQALGQGPQFIFQYYEEEERQRGNFPDRFSGHQFPNYSSELNVNALLLGDSALYLCASSRAGYNSPLHFGNGTRLTVT.

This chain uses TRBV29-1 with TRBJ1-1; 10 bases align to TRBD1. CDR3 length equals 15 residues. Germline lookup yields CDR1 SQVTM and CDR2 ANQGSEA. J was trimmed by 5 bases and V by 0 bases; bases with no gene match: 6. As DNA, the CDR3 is TGCAGCGTTGAAGATACCGGGACAGGGGTTACTGAAGCTTTCTTT. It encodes CSVEDTGTGVTEAFF.

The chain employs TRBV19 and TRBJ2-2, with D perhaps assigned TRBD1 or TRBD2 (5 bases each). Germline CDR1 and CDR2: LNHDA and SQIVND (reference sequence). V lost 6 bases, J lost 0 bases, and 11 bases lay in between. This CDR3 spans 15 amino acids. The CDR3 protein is CASRIGGSNTGELFF. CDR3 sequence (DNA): TGTGCCAGTAGGATTGGGGGATCGAACACCGGGGAGCTGTTTTTT.

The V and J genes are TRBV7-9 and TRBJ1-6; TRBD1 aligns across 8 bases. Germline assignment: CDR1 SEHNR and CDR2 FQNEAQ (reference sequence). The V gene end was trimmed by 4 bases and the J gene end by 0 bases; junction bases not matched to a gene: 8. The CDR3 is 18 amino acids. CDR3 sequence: CASSSWTGISSYNSPLHF. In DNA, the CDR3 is TGTGCCAGCAGCTCGTGGACAGGGATAAGCTCCTATAATTCACCCCTCCACTTT.

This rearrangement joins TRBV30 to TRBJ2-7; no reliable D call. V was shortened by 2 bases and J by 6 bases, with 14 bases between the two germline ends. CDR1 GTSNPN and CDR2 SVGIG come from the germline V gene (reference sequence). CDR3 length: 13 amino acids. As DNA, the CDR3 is TGTGCCTGGAGTTCTGGTGGCTTGGTCGAGCAGTACTTC. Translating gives CAWSSGGLVEQYF. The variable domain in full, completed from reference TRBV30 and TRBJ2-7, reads SQTIHQWPATLVQPVGSPLSLECTVEGTSNPNLYWYRQAAGRGLQLLFYSVGIGQISSEVPQNLSASRPQDRQFILSSKKLLLSDSGFYLCAWSSGGLVEQYFGPGTRLTVT.

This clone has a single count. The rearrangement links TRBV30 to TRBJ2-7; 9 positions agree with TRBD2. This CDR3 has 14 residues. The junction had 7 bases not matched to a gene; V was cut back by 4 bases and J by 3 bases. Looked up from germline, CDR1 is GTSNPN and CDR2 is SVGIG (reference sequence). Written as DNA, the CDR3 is TGTGCCTGGATGCCTAGCGGGGAAAGCTACGAGCAGTACTTC. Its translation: CAWMPSGESYEQYF.

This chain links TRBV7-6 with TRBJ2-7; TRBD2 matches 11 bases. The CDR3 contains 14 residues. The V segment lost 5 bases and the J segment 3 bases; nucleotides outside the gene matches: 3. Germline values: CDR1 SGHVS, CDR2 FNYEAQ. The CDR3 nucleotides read TGTGCCAGCAGCCCCGGACTAGCGGGCTACGAGCAGTACTTC. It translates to CASSPGLAGYEQYF.